These T cell receptor beta chains were read from a single sample in a study of T-cell reconstitution after alpha-beta-depleted transplantation in children. Each CDR3 protein gets one entry after TCRdb re-called the PCR reads with MiXCR. Of 300,000 to 400,000 distinct CDR3 sequences in the sample, roughly 13% were seen once. This specimen was PBMCs, taken from the stem cell graft. These receptors were taken from a human donor who donated a stem cell graft to a child with Fanconi anemia. Each CDR3 is given with its conserved first and last residue. The D gene is left open where the match is weak. Clone size, where shown, is once, few, many, or a class for clones that have expanded.

-	TRBV7-9	TRBJ1-2	TRBD1	TGTGCCAGCAGCGTAGACAGGGGGGGAGGCTACACCTTC	CASSVDRGGGYTF
many	TRBV4-2	TRBJ2-7	-	TGTGCCAGCAGCCGCGACTCTAACTACGAGCAGTACTTC	CASSRDSNYEQYF
few	TRBV7-6	TRBJ2-1	-	TGTGCCAGCAGCCCCGGGCGTAGCGCCTACAATGAGCAGTTCTTC	CASSPGRSAYNEQFF
many	TRBV6-5	TRBJ2-7	TRBD1	TGTGCCAGCAGTTACCAACCCGGGACAGTCTACGAGCAGTACTTC	CASSYQPGTVYEQYF
-	TRBV12-3/TRBV12-4	TRBJ1-1	-	TGTGCCAGCAGAGGGATAGGCGCTGAAGCTTTCTTT	CASRGIGAEAFF
many	TRBV12-3/TRBV12-4	TRBJ1-3	TRBD1	TGTGCCAGCAGTAAAACTACAGGGGGGTCTGGAAACACCATATATTTT	CASSKTTGGSGNTIYF
many	TRBV12-3/TRBV12-4	TRBJ1-1	-	TGTGCCAGCAGTTTCGGGGCTGAAGCTTTCTTT	CASSFGAEAFF
-	TRBV7-2	TRBJ1-1	-	TGTGCCAGCAGCTCCTGGCAGAACACTGAAGCTTTCTTT	CASSSWQNTEAFF
many	TRBV6-5	TRBJ1-1	-	TGTGCCAGCAGTTACCCTATCCAGGGGACATACACTGAAGCTTTCTTT	CASSYPIQGTYTEAFF
-	TRBV12-3/TRBV12-4	TRBJ2-5	TRBD1	TGTGCCAGCAGTCCCGGGACAGGGTCCGGGGAGACCCAGTACTTC	CASSPGTGSGETQYF
many	TRBV13	TRBJ2-6	TRBD1	TGTGCCAGCAGCACAGGGGGTTACTCTGGGGCCAACGTCCTGACTTTC	CASSTGGYSGANVLTF
-	TRBV5-1	TRBJ2-1	TRBD1	TGCGCCAGCAGCCAACAGGGGTCCGATGAGCAGTTCTTC	CASSQQGSDEQFF
-	TRBV5-6	TRBJ2-1	TRBD2	TGTGCCAGCAGCTTTCGGACTAGCGGGGGGGCCCACAATGAGCAGTTCTTC	CASSFRTSGGAHNEQFF
-	TRBV20-1	TRBJ1-1	TRBD1	TGCAGTGCTAGACTGGACAGGGAGGCTTTCTTT	CSARLDREAFF
many	TRBV20-1	TRBJ2-1	-	TGCAGCGTAAGAACCCTCGGGGTCTACAATGAGCAGTTCTTC	CSVRTLGVYNEQFF
many	TRBV7-2	TRBJ2-5	TRBD2	TGTGCCAGCAGCTTAGCTAGCGGGGGGGCCTCGTTTGAGACCCAGTACTTC	CASSLASGGASFETQYF
few	TRBV6-1	TRBJ2-2	-	TGTGCCAGCAGGGGGGGATCCTCGAACACCGGGGAGCTGTTTTTT	CASRGGSSNTGELFF
many	TRBV9	TRBJ1-1	-	TGTGCCAGCAGCGTAGCTCTCGCAGGCAATTTTGAAGCTTTCTTT	CASSVALAGNFEAFF
-	TRBV7-8	TRBJ1-6	-	TGTGCCAGCAGCCAAAGGACCCTTTTAGGGTCACCCCTCCACTTT	CASSQRTLLGSPLHF
few	TRBV6-1	TRBJ2-2	-	TGTGCCAGCAGCCGGGCCCCCCGCGGGGAGCTGTTTTTT	CASSRAPRGELFF
few	TRBV7-2	TRBJ1-2	-	TGTGCCAGCCGCCGAGACACGAGAGGCTACACCTTC	CASRRDTRGYTF
-	TRBV7-2	TRBJ2-3	-	TGTGCCAGCAGCGGACTCCGTATGGGAAACACAGATACGCAGTATTTT	CASSGLRMGNTDTQYF
few	TRBV7-2	TRBJ2-7	TRBD1	TGTGCCAGCAGCTTGGTGACAGGGCACGAGCAGTACTTC	CASSLVTGHEQYF
few	TRBV6-2/TRBV6-3	TRBJ1-5	-	TGTGCCAGCAGTTACCCGCCCGGGACTCTTGCCCAGCCCCAGCATTTT	CASSYPPGTLAQPQHF
-	TRBV29-1	TRBJ2-5	-	TGCAGCGTTAGAAGTTTCCAAGAGACCCAGTACTTC	CSVRSFQETQYF
few	TRBV6-1	TRBJ2-5	-	TGTGCCAGCATTCTAGGGGGACCCCAAGAGACCCAGTACTTC	CASILGGPQETQYF
many	TRBV12-3/TRBV12-4	TRBJ1-1	TRBD1	TGTGCCAGCAGTCGAACAGGGGCAAGAGAAGCTTTCTTT	CASSRTGAREAFF
many	TRBV12-3/TRBV12-4	TRBJ1-1	-	TGTGCCAGCAGGATGGGGAACACTGAAGCTTTCTTT	CASRMGNTEAFF
many	TRBV7-9	TRBJ1-5	-	TGTGCCAGCAGCTTTGGTGAGGGACAGCCCCAGCATTTT	CASSFGEGQPQHF
many	TRBV28	TRBJ2-1	-	TGTGCCAGCAGTTTATCCTACAATGAGCAGTTCTTC	CASSLSYNEQFF
-	TRBV5-1	TRBJ1-1	-	TGCGCCAGCAGCTTGGAGGGTGGGAGTTCGGACACTGAAGCTTTCTTT	CASSLEGGSSDTEAFF